These 31 T cell receptor beta chains came from one sample sequenced in a study of a mutant IDH1 vaccine in newly diagnosed glioma. Time point here: week 5, during vaccination. The content of each vaccine dose was 300 ug of mutant IDH1 20-mer peptide, and topical imiquimod accompanied it. These receptors have no known antigen. Assay used: immunoSEQ multiplex PCR; TCRdb lists only in-frame clones, some missing. The sample holds roughly 51,000 clones, approximately 80% seen once. This specimen consisted of PBMCs, obtained from a glioma patient whose treatment included an IDH1 peptide vaccine. The receptors here all came from a man aged 25 to 40 with glioma.

The chain joins TRBV28 to TRBJ2-7; D gene unclear. Germline loops: CDR1 MDHEN, CDR2 SYDVKM. This CDR3 is 12 amino acids long. V lost 6 bases to trimming and J lost 3 bases, with 9 bases between them. This chain's CDR3 is CASRSLGYEQYF. DNA of the CDR3: TGTGCCAGCAGATCTCTCGGCTACGAGCAGTACTTC. The variable domain in full, with the rest retrieved from reference TRBV28 and TRBJ2-7, is DVKVTQSSRYLVKRTGEKVFLECVQDMDHENMFWYRQDPGLGLRLIYFSYDVKMKEKGDIPEGYSVSREKKERFSLILESASTNQTSMYLCASRSLGYEQYFGPGTRLTVT.

The CDR3 coding sequence is TGCGCCAGCAGCCAAGGGTGGGCCAGCGGGCTTACCTACAATGAGCAGTTCTTC. It specifies CASSQGWASGLTYNEQFF. The chain recombines TRBV4-1 with TRBJ2-1, with a weak D call TRBD2 (6 bases). Germline-derived CDR1 and CDR2 are MGHRA and YSYEKL. Trimming stripped 1 base from V and 2 bases from J, with 18 bases between. CDR3 length: 18 amino acids.

The chain combines TRBV9 with TRBJ2-7; possibly TRBD2 for D (5 bases). The CDR3 contains 13 residues. Deletions cut 3 bases from V and 1 base from J, with 8 bases between. In germline, CDR1 is SGDLS, CDR2 YYNGEE. The CDR3 nucleotides read TGTGCCAGCAGCGGAGGAGGATCCTACGAGCAGTACTTC. It translates to CASSGGGSYEQYF.

This clone has just one count. The chain employs TRBV6-1 and TRBJ1-5, with unresolved D. The length of the CDR3 is 13 residues. Between the trimmed V and J ends, which lost 7 bases and 3 bases, there was a span of 10 bases. Germline V gene sequence: CDR1 MNHNS, CDR2 SASEGT. The CDR3 loop is CASIRSINQPQHF. The CDR3 DNA follows: TGTGCCAGCATCCGCTCGATCAATCAGCCCCAGCATTTT.

CDR3 sequence (DNA): TGTGCCAGCAGTGTGAGGGGGTACACTGAAGCTTTCTTT. Its translation is CASSVRGYTEAFF. The V and J genes are TRBV6-5 and TRBJ1-1, with D perhaps TRBD1 (6 bases). Germline V gene data show CDR1 as MNHEY and CDR2 as SVGAGI. The V end lost 5 bases, the J end lost 3 bases, and 10 bases lay between the germline ends. The CDR3 is 13 amino acids.

This chain connects TRBV4-1 to TRBJ2-1; 9 bases are shared with TRBD2. The CDR3 has 16 residues. V shed 8 bases, J shed 8 bases, and the junction held 16 bases outside the gene matches. Germline V lookup: CDR1 MGHRA, CDR2 YSYEKL. The CDR3 protein is CASAERAGGFVYEQFF. In DNA form, the CDR3 reads TGCGCCAGCGCCGAAAGGGCGGGGGGGTTTGTCTATGAGCAGTTCTTC.

J is TRBJ2-7 and V is TRBV7-9, with 11 bases aligning to TRBD2. With 4 bases clipped from V and 2 bases from J, the junction kept 4 bases outside the gene matches. The length of the CDR3 is 15 residues. Germline V gives CDR1 SEHNR, CDR2 FQNEAQ (reference sequence). In DNA, the CDR3 is TGTGCCAGCAGCTCCCTAGCGGGGGGAACCTACGAGCAGTACTTC. Translation: CASSSLAGGTYEQYF.

This chain links TRBV18 with TRBJ1-3; 8 nucleotides line up with TRBD1. The germline V gene encodes CDR1 KGHSH and CDR2 LQKENI. CDR3 length equals 15 residues. V gave up 6 bases and J gave up 0 bases; unmatched junction bases: 4. CDR3 nucleotide sequence: TGTGCCAGCTCGGAACAGGGGGGCTCTGGAAACACCATATATTTT. Translating it yields CASSEQGGSGNTIYF.

The chain carries TRBV6-5 and TRBJ2-7; no firm D call. Germline CDR1 reads MNHEY; CDR2 reads SVGAGI. The V and J ends lost 4 bases and 3 bases respectively, with 13 bases between them. The CDR3 contains 14 residues. This CDR3 is CASSWGSPLYEQYF. CDR3 nucleotides: TGTGCCAGCAGTTGGGGATCACCTCTCTACGAGCAGTACTTC.

V usage is TRBV7-2 and J usage is TRBJ1-2; D is unresolved. The CDR3 is made up of 11 amino acids. The V gene lost 6 bases and the J gene lost 6 bases, with 8 bases spanning the gap. Germline CDR1 reads SGHTA; CDR2 reads FQGNSA. The CDR3 region has the DNA TGTGCCAGCAGTCCCCCGGATGGCTACACCTTC. Protein: CASSPPDGYTF.

The CDR3 loop is CASSVREAYEQYF. Written as DNA, the CDR3 is TGTGCCAGTAGTGTCCGGGAAGCCTACGAGCAGTACTTC. The genes are TRBV19 and TRBJ2-7; the D gene is possibly TRBD2 (5 bases). The V gene lost 5 bases and the J gene lost 2 bases, with 10 bases spanning the gap. The CDR3 is made up of 13 amino acids. Per germline, CDR1 LNHDA and CDR2 SQIVND (reference sequence).

V usage is TRBV28 and J usage is TRBJ1-1; no reliable D call. V gave up 6 bases and J gave up 0 bases, with 8 bases separating them. The CDR3 has 13 amino acids. Looked up from germline, CDR1 is MDHEN and CDR2 is SYDVKM. The CDR3 protein is CASSEGMNTEAFF. The CDR3, as DNA: TGTGCCAGCAGCGAGGGTATGAACACTGAAGCTTTCTTT.

The chain joins TRBV6-1 to TRBJ2-3; D is unresolved. V lost 1 base and J lost 2, with 13 bases in between. The CDR3 sequence is 16 residues long. Per germline, CDR1 MNHNS and CDR2 SASEGT. The DNA of the CDR3 is TGTGCCAGCAGTGAAGACCCAGCCCCGCTCACAGATACGCAGTATTTT. Amino acid sequence: CASSEDPAPLTDTQYF.

J is TRBJ2-6 and V is TRBV19; D might be TRBD2 (6 bases). This CDR3 is built from 19 residues. The V gene's germline CDR1 is LNHDA and CDR2 SQIVND (reference sequence). V was trimmed by 6 bases and J by 0 bases, leaving 21 bases between them. The CDR3 DNA reads as TGTGCCAGTAGCCTCCGACTGGGGGGAACCCTCTCTGGGGCCAACGTCCTGACTTTC. Amino acids: CASSLRLGGTLSGANVLTF. Full variable domain (rest looked up from reference TRBV19 and TRBJ2-6): DGGITQSPKYLFRKEGQNVTLSCEQNLNHDAMYWYRQDPGQGLRLIYYSQIVNDFQKGDIAEGYSVSREKKESFPLTVTSAQKNPTAFYLCASSLRLGGTLSGANVLTFGAGSRLTVL.

This chain uses TRBV27 with TRBJ1-4, with D hard to call. Germline loops: CDR1 MNHEY, CDR2 SMNVEV (reference sequence). The CDR3 runs 14 residues. Trimming took off 8 bases at V and 3 bases at J, with 13 bases between the two ends. CDR3 region: CASQLTVANEKLFF. DNA for the CDR3: TGTGCCAGCCAACTAACAGTAGCTAATGAAAAACTGTTTTTT.

V is TRBV9 and J is TRBJ1-1, with 9 positions matching TRBD1. The CDR3 runs to 16 residues. Germline V gene lookup returns CDR1 SGDLS and CDR2 YYNGEE. The V and J ends lost 3 bases and 4 bases, in that order; junction bases with no gene match: 10. CDR3 region: CASSAASDRGITEAFF. The CDR3 nucleotides are TGTGCCAGCAGCGCAGCCTCGGACAGGGGAATCACTGAAGCTTTCTTT.

The chain joins TRBV5-4 to TRBJ2-7; 9 positions match TRBD1. There are 15 residues in the CDR3. V lost 4 bases and J lost 2; bases outside the gene matches: 7. Germline CDR1 is SGHNT and CDR2 is YYREEE (reference sequence). This CDR3 reads CASSPPGQGTYEQYF. The CDR3 nucleotides read TGTGCCAGCAGCCCACCGGGACAGGGTACCTACGAGCAGTACTTC.

V and J are TRBV20-1 and TRBJ2-7; D call uncertain. The CDR3 is 10 residues long. Germline values: CDR1 DFQATT, CDR2 SNEGSKA (reference sequence). V was clipped by 5 bases and J by 3 bases, with 5 bases between them. The CDR3 nucleotides are TGCAGTGCTGGAATCTACGAGCAGTACTTC. This codes for CSAGIYEQYF.

This sequence joins TRBV7-9 and TRBJ1-4; D unclear. The V gene lost 2 bases and the J gene lost 5 bases, with 15 bases spanning the gap. This CDR3 spans 16 amino acids. Germline V gene data show CDR1 as SEHNR and CDR2 as FQNEAQ (reference sequence). This CDR3 reads CASSLYLWGTNEKLFF. The DNA of the CDR3 is TGTGCCAGCAGCTTATATCTCTGGGGAACCAATGAAAAACTGTTTTTT.

Details on this clone: One junction end disagrees with the germline gene, perhaps due to a read error. V gene TRBV6-4 combines with J gene TRBJ1-2, with D uncertain. This CDR3 comprises 12 residues. Looked up from germline, CDR1 is MRHNA and CDR2 is SNTAGT. DNA for the CDR3: TGTGCCAGCAGTGACGGGAGCTATGACTACACCTTC. As protein: CASSDGSYDYTF.

The chain links TRBV5-6 to TRBJ1-5, with a weak D call TRBD1 (5 bases). With 3 bases removed from V and 6 bases from J, the gap between germline ends came to 16 bases. CDR1 SGHDT and CDR2 YYEEEE come from the germline V gene. The CDR3 has 15 residues. CDR3 DNA sequence: TGTGCCAGCAGCTCCGAGGGGAGGGTGAGTCAGCCCCAGCATTTT. Amino acid sequence: CASSSEGRVSQPQHF.

The rearrangement links TRBV19 to TRBJ2-2; TRBD2 agrees at 7 bases. The germline CDR1 and CDR2 sequences are LNHDA and SQIVND (reference sequence). The CDR3 loop spans 13 amino acids. With V trimmed by 7 bases and J by 7 bases, 6 bases remained unmatched. The CDR3 region has the DNA TGTGCCAGTAATGGACTAGTTCACGGGGAGCTGTTTTTT. It translates to CASNGLVHGELFF.

V gene TRBV29-1 combines with J gene TRBJ1-2; 7 bases match TRBD1. J lost 0 bases, V lost 7 bases, and 8 bases had no gene match. The length of the CDR3 is 14 residues. Germline CDR1 is SQVTM and CDR2 is ANQGSEA. This CDR3 is CSARTGRANYGYTF. CDR3 in DNA: TGCAGCGCCAGGACAGGCCGAGCTAACTATGGCTACACCTTC.

The chain has TRBV19 and TRBJ2-3; perhaps D is TRBD1 or TRBD2 (6 bases each). V lost 4 bases to trimming and J lost 8 bases, with 22 bases between them. The CDR3 consists of 16 residues. The V gene's germline CDR1 is LNHDA and CDR2 SQIVND (reference sequence). The CDR3 coding sequence is TGTGCCAGTAGTACCCTTCCGAGACGCGGAGGGGGTACGCAGTATTTT. It translates to CASSTLPRRGGGTQYF.

The chain carries TRBV5-4 and TRBJ2-1, with 9 nucleotides matching TRBD2. V was clipped by 0 bases and J by 9 bases; unmatched bases: 7. The CDR3 covers 15 residues. Germline V gene data show CDR1 as SGHNT and CDR2 as YYREEE (reference sequence). CDR3 amino acids: CASSLGLAAIGEQFF. The CDR3, as DNA: TGTGCCAGCAGCTTGGGACTAGCGGCGATCGGTGAGCAGTTCTTC.

The genes are TRBV5-1 and TRBJ2-1; 7 nucleotides line up with TRBD1. The CDR3 sequence is 14 residues long. The V and J ends lost 4 bases and 7 bases, in that order; junction bases with no gene match: 8. CDR1 SGHRS and CDR2 YFSETQ come from the germline V gene. CDR3 sequence reads: CASSPRQGLNEQFF. The CDR3 nucleotides are TGCGCCAGCAGCCCGAGACAGGGCCTGAATGAGCAGTTCTTC.

The V call is TRBV5-1, the J call TRBJ1-2, with D tentatively TRBD1 (5 bases). Germline CDR1 SGHRS, CDR2 YFSETQ. The CDR3 contains 15 residues. Trimming took off 1 base at V and 0 bases at J, with 10 bases between the two ends. The CDR3 loop reads CASSLQGFPNYGYTF. The CDR3 bases are TGCGCCAGCAGCTTGCAGGGTTTCCCTAACTATGGCTACACCTTC.

This clone appeared a few times. The chain carries TRBV11-2 and TRBJ1-1; the D gene is possibly TRBD1 (6 bases). The length of the CDR3 is 14 residues. Germline assignment: CDR1 SGHAT and CDR2 FQNNGV. Trimming stripped 1 base from V and 7 bases from J, with 13 bases between. The DNA for the CDR3 is TGTGCCAGCAGCTTAGCAGGGGAGGCAATTGAAGCTTTCTTT. Its protein is CASSLAGEAIEAFF.

V and J are TRBV4-1 and TRBJ2-1; D perhaps matches TRBD2 (6 bases). The germline V gene has CDR1 MGHRA and CDR2 YSYEKL. This CDR3 contains 16 residues. The V end was cut by 0 bases, the J end by 6 bases, with 15 bases between. CDR3: CASSQDGRGDVNEQFF. CDR3 bases: TGCGCCAGCAGCCAAGATGGGCGGGGAGACGTCAATGAGCAGTTCTTC.

This chain connects TRBV6-5 to TRBJ1-6; D is unclear. Looked up from germline, CDR1 is MNHEY and CDR2 is SVGAGI. CDR3 length: 13 residues. V was shortened by 3 bases and J by 9 bases, with 9 bases between the two germline ends. The CDR3 region is CASSYGNISPLHF. The CDR3 bases are TGTGCCAGCAGTTATGGCAATATTTCACCCCTCCACTTT.

The chain has TRBV27 and TRBJ1-5; 10 nucleotides agree with TRBD1. The junction had 6 bases not matched to a gene; V was cut back by 3 bases and J by 4 bases. In germline, CDR1 is MNHEY, CDR2 SMNVEV (reference sequence). CDR3 length: 16 residues. CDR3: CASSFDRGPSNQPQHF. The CDR3 DNA is TGTGCCAGCAGTTTCGACAGGGGGCCCAGTAATCAGCCCCAGCATTTT.